This entry describes one TCR beta chain. The sample comes from a study of technical replicates of blood from a few donors. The data were produced by immunoSEQ multiplex PCR, yet TCRdb's version contains in-frame clones alone and is incomplete. This sample carries nearly 80,000 clones, just under 95% of them seen once, and the ten largest clones take roughly 0.37%. V dropped 1 base and J dropped 3 bases, with 13 bases sitting between them. Germline V lookup: CDR1 LNHDA, CDR2 SQIVND (reference sequence). CDR3 size: 15 residues. The chain carries TRBV19 and TRBJ2-7, with D unresolved. This sequence originates from a human donor in good health. Sequenced material: T cells isolated from PBMCs. The DNA of the CDR3 is TGTGCCAGTAGTATAGCCACCCCTCGGTACTACGAGCAGTACTTC. This translates into CASSIATPRYYEQYF.